The next 12 T cell receptor beta chains were all read from a single sample in a study of cytomegalovirus exposure and HLA in healthy donors. PCR primers comprised 60 Vbeta and 13 Jbeta primers. Sequenced by immunoSEQ multiplex PCR; TCRdb stores in-frame clones only, minus some. The table has approximately 110,000 clones, around three quarters seen once. The sequenced sample consisted of PBMCs. The receptors stem from a man aged 45-65 years in good health and CMV-seropositive.

The J gene is TRBJ2-1, the V gene TRBV6-1; tentatively, D is TRBD1 (5 bases). The CDR3 loop spans 14 amino acids. The germline V gene has CDR1 MNHNS and CDR2 SASEGT. The V and J ends lost 7 bases and 3 bases respectively, with 13 bases between them. The CDR3 region is CASTTANRYNEQFF. DNA for the CDR3: TGTGCCAGCACGACAGCAAACCGCTACAATGAGCAGTTCTTC.

V and J are TRBV5-4 and TRBJ2-7, with 8 bases identical to TRBD1. Germline lookup yields CDR1 SGHNT and CDR2 YYREEE (reference sequence). This CDR3 is built from 12 residues. After removal of 5 bases from V and 6 bases from J, the junction contained 4 bases not matched to a gene. The CDR3 bases are TGTGCCAGCAGTACGGACAGGGCCGAGCAGTACTTC. Its translation is CASSTDRAEQYF.

The sample holds a few counts of this clone. The rearrangement uses TRBV7-2 and TRBJ2-5; 8 bases are shared with TRBD2. V lost 7 bases, J lost 5 bases, and 9 bases stayed unmatched. The germline gives CDR1 SGHTA, CDR2 FQGNSA. The CDR3 is 14 amino acids. The CDR3, as DNA: TGTGCCAGCACCTTCCGGGGGGGCCGGGAGACCCAGTACTTC. This translates into CASTFRGGRETQYF. The full variable domain, rest sourced from reference TRBV7-2 and TRBJ2-5, is GAGVSQSPSNKVTEKGKDVELRCDPISGHTALYWYRQSLGQGLEFLIYFQGNSAPDKSGLPSDRFSAERTGGSVSTLTIQRTQQEDSAVYLCASTFRGGRETQYFGPGTRLLVL.

The J gene is TRBJ2-3, the V gene TRBV5-1; D is perhaps TRBD2 (6 bases). This CDR3 is 14 amino acids long. V was trimmed by 1 base and J by 2 bases, leaving 8 bases between them. Germline V CDR1 and CDR2: SGHRS, YFSETQ. CDR3 loop: CASSLSGFTDTQYF. Written as DNA, the CDR3 is TGCGCCAGCAGCTTGAGCGGGTTCACAGATACGCAGTATTTT.

This clone was observed a few times. This rearrangement joins TRBV18 to TRBJ2-7; 7 nucleotides agree with TRBD1. The CDR3 extends over 14 amino acids. The germline V gene encodes CDR1 KGHSH and CDR2 LQKENI. J lost 3 bases, V lost 3 bases, and 5 bases had no gene match. The CDR3 loop is CASSPRTGNYEQYF. CDR3 nucleotides: TGTGCCAGCTCACCTAGGACAGGAAACTACGAGCAGTACTTC.

The V and J genes are TRBV5-6 and TRBJ2-1, with 7 bases identical to TRBD1. Trimming removed 4 bases from V and 5 bases from J; junction bases left unmatched: 12. Per germline, CDR1 SGHDT and CDR2 YYEEEE. This CDR3 has 16 residues. CDR3 bases: TGTGCCAGCAGCGTTCGACAGGGCTACTGGGACAATGAGCAGTTCTTC. It encodes CASSVRQGYWDNEQFF.

This sequence joins TRBV7-2 and TRBJ1-5, with D perhaps matching TRBD1 (6 bases). The germline gives CDR1 SGHTA, CDR2 FQGNSA. V shed 5 bases and J shed 0 bases, with 11 bases lying between them. This CDR3 spans 15 amino acids. CDR3 in amino acids: CASSLDRYSNQPQHF. The CDR3 nucleotides read TGTGCCAGCAGCCTGGACAGATATAGCAATCAGCCCCAGCATTTT.

In DNA form, the CDR3 reads TGTGCCAGCAGTGAAGCGGCAGGGGGCAGCTATGGCTACACCTTC. It specifies CASSEAAGGSYGYTF. The J gene is TRBJ1-2, the V gene TRBV6-1; 8 nucleotides align to TRBD1. Germline V gene sequence: CDR1 MNHNS, CDR2 SASEGT. Trimming removed 0 bases from V and 4 bases from J; junction bases left unmatched: 4. The CDR3 is made up of 15 amino acids.

The chain employs TRBV19 and TRBJ2-2; 9 bases are shared with TRBD1. CDR1 and CDR2 from the germline V gene are LNHDA and SQIVND (reference sequence). CDR3 length: 16 residues. After removal of 7 bases from V and 6 bases from J, the junction contained 12 bases not matched to a gene. The CDR3 nucleotides read TGTGCCAGTACCCCCGGGACAGGGAGAGGGCCCGGGGAGCTGTTTTTT. Protein sequence: CASTPGTGRGPGELFF.

This clone has a single count. The chain combines TRBV6-1 with TRBJ1-5; D is unresolved. This CDR3 region has 13 residues. The germline V gene encodes CDR1 MNHNS and CDR2 SASEGT. The V end lost 3 bases, the J end lost 3 bases, and 6 bases lay between the germline ends. The CDR3 sequence is CASSDTVNQPQHF. Written as DNA, the CDR3 is TGTGCCAGCAGTGATACGGTCAATCAGCCCCAGCATTTT.

The chain combines TRBV7-2 with TRBJ2-7; D is uncertain. Germline assignment: CDR1 SGHTA and CDR2 FQGNSA. This CDR3 has 12 residues. Trimming removed 1 base at V and 6 bases at J, with 7 bases between. CDR3 amino acids: CASSLDRGEQYF. The DNA for the CDR3 is TGTGCCAGCAGCTTAGATAGAGGCGAGCAGTACTTC.

This chain uses TRBV19 with TRBJ2-7, with TRBD1 identical over 8 bases. Germline V gives CDR1 LNHDA, CDR2 SQIVND (reference sequence). The CDR3 contains 15 residues. The V segment lost 3 bases and the J segment 6 bases; nucleotides outside the gene matches: 10. In nucleotides, the CDR3 is TGTGCCAGTAGTATCCTAGGACAGGGTTTAAGCGAGCAGTACTTC. Protein product: CASSILGQGLSEQYF. The whole variable domain, filled in from reference TRBV19 and TRBJ2-7, reads DGGITQSPKYLFRKEGQNVTLSCEQNLNHDAMYWYRQDPGQGLRLIYYSQIVNDFQKGDIAEGYSVSREKKESFPLTVTSAQKNPTAFYLCASSILGQGLSEQYFGPGTRLTVT.